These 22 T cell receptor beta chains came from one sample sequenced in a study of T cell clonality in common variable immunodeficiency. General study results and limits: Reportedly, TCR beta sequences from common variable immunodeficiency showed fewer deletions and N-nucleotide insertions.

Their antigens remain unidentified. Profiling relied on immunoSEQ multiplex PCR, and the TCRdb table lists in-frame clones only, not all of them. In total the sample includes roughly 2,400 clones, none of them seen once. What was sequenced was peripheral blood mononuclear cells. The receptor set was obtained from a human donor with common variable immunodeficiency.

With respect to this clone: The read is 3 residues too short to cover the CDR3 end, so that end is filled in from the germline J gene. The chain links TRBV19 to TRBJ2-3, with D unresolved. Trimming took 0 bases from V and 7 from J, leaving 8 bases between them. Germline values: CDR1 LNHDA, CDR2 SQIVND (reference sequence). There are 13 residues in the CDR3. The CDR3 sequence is CASSIDRENTQYF. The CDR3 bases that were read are TGTGCCAGTAGTATAGATCGCGAGAATACG. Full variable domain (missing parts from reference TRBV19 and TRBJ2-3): DGGITQSPKYLFRKEGQNVTLSCEQNLNHDAMYWYRQDPGQGLRLIYYSQIVNDFQKGDIAEGYSVSREKKESFPLTVTSAQKNPTAFYLCASSIDRENTQYFGPGTRLTVL.

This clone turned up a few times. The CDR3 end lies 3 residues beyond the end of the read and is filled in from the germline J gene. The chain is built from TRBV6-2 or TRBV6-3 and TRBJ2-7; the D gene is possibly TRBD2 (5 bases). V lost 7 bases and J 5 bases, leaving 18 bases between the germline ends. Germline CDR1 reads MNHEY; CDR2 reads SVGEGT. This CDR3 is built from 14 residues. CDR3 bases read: TGTGCCAGCACTCACCGGACTCCGATGAACGAG. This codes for CASTHRTPMNE. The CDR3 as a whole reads CASTHRTPMNEQYF.

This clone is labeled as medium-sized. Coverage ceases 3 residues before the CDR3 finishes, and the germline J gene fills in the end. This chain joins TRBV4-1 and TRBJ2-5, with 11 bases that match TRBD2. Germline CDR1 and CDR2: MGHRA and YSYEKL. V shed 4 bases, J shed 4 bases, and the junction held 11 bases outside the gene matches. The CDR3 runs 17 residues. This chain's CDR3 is CASSPLYSGTSGETQYF. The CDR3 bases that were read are TGCGCCAGCAGCCCCCTTTATTCAGGGACTAGCGGAGAGACC.

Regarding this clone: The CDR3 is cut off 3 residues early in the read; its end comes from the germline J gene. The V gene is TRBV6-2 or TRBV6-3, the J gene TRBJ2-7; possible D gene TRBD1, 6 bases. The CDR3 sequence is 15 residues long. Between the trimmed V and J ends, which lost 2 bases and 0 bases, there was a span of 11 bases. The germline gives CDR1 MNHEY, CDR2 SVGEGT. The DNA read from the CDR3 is TGTGCCAGCAGTTACGGGGGCGTAAGCTCCTACGAG. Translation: CASSYGGVSSYE. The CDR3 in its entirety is CASSYGGVSSYEQYF.

CDR3 loop: CASRPGGGHGELFF. CDR3 DNA, as far as it was read: TGTGCCAGCAGACCAGGGGGCGGTCACGGGGAG. The chain combines TRBV7-8 with TRBJ2-2; the match to TRBD1 covers 8 bases. The CDR3 goes on 3 residues after the read ends, and that part is filled in from the germline J gene. Germline CDR1 reads SGHVS; CDR2 reads FQNEAQ. The CDR3 has 14 residues. Trimming cost V 6 bases and J 7 bases; bases outside gene matches: 7.

The part of the CDR3 DNA that was read is TGTGCCAGTAGCCTGACAGGGACGTTAACCAAAAACATT. Translated, it gives CASSLTGTLTKNI. The full CDR3 sequence reads CASSLTGTLTKNIQYF. V gene TRBV19 combines with J gene TRBJ2-4; 7 bases agree with TRBD1. The CDR3 goes on 3 residues after the read ends, and that part is filled in from the germline J gene. V shed 6 bases, J shed 2 bases, and the junction held 10 bases outside the gene matches. The CDR3 runs 16 residues. CDR1 is LNHDA, CDR2 SQIVND, per germline (reference sequence). The variable domain in full, completed from reference TRBV19 and TRBJ2-4, reads DGGITQSPKYLFRKEGQNVTLSCEQNLNHDAMYWYRQDPGQGLRLIYYSQIVNDFQKGDIAEGYSVSREKKESFPLTVTSAQKNPTAFYLCASSLTGTLTKNIQYFGAGTRLSVL.

The CDR3 loop is CAWSSEVGTGSEKLFF. The sequenced part of the CDR3 DNA is TGTGCCTGGAGTAGTGAGGTTGGGACAGGGAGTGAAAAA. The rearrangement uses TRBV30 and TRBJ1-4, with 9 positions matching TRBD1. The read finishes 3 residues shy of the CDR3 end, and the germline J gene is used to complete it. CDR3 length: 16 amino acids. Per germline, CDR1 GTSNPN and CDR2 SVGIG (reference sequence). V lost 2 bases to trimming and J lost 7 bases; unmatched junction nucleotides: 11.

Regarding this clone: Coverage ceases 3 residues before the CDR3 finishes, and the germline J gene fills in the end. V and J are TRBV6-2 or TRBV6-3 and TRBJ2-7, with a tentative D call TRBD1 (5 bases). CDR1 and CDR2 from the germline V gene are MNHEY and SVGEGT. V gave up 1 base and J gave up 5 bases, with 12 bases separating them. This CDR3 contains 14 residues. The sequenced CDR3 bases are TGTGCCAGCAGTTACTTGGACATATACCACGAG. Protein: CASSYLDIYHE. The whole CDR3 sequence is CASSYLDIYHEQYF.

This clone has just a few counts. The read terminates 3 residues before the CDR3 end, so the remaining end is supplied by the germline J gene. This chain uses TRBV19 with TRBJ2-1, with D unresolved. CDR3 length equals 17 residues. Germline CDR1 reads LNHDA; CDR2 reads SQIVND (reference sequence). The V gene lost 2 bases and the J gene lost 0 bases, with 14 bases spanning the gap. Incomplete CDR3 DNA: TGTGCCAGTAGTATATGGGCCGGTGGGTCCTCCTACAATGAG. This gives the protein CASSIWAGGSSYNE. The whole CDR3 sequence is CASSIWAGGSSYNEQFF.

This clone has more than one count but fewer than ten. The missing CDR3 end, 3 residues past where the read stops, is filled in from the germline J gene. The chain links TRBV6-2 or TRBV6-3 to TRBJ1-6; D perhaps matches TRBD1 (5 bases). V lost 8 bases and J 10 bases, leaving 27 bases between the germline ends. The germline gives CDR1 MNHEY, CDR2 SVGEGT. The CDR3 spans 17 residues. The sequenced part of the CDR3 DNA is TGTGCCAGCCGAGGAAAGTACGGGGGGTTAATTGAATCACCC. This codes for CASRGKYGGLIESP. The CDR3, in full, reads CASRGKYGGLIESPLHF.

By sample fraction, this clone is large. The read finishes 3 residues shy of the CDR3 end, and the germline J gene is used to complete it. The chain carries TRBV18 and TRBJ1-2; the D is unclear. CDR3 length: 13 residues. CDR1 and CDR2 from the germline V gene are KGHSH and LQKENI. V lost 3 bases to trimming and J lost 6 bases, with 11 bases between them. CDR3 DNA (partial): TGTGCCAGCTCACCGGTACCGTACAATGGC. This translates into CASSPVPYNG. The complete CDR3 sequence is CASSPVPYNGYTF.

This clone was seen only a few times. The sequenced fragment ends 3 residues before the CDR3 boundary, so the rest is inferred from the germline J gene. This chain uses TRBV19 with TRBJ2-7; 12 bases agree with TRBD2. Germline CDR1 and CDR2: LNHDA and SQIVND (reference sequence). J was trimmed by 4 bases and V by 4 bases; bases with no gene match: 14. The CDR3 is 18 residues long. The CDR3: CASSRGPSGRAGFYEQYF. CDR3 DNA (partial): TGTGCCAGTAGTAGGGGGCCTAGCGGGAGGGCCGGTTTTTACGAG.

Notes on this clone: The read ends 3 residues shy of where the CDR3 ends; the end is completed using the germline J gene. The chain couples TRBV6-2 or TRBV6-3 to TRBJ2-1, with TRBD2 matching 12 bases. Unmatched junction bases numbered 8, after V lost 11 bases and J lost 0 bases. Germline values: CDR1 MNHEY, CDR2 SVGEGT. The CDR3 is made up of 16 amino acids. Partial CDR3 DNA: TGTGCCGGAGGACTAGCGGGGTCGAGCTCCTACAATGAG. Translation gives CAGGLAGSSSYNE. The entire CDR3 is CAGGLAGSSSYNEQFF.

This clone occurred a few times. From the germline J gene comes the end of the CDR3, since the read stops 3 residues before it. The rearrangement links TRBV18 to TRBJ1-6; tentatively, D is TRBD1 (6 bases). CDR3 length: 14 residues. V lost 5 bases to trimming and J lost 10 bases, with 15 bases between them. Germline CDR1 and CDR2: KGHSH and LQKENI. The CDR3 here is CASSLTGSGSPLHF. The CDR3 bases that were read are TGTGCCAGCTCATTAACAGGGTCGGGGTCACCC.

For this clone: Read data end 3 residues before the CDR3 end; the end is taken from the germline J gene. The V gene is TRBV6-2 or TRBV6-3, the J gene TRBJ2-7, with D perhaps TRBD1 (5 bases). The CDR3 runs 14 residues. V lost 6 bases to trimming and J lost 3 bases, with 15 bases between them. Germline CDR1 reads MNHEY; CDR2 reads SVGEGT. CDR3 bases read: TGTGCCAGCAGGGGCGCAGGGCAAGGCTACGAG. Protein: CASRGAGQGYE. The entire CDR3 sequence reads CASRGAGQGYEQYF.

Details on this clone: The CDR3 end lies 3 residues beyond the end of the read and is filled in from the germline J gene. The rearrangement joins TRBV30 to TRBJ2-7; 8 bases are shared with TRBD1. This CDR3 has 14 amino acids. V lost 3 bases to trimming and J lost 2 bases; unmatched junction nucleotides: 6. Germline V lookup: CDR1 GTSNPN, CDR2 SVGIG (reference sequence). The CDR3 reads CAWRKTGAPYEQYF. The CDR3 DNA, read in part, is TGTGCCTGGAGAAAGACAGGGGCCCCCTACGAG.

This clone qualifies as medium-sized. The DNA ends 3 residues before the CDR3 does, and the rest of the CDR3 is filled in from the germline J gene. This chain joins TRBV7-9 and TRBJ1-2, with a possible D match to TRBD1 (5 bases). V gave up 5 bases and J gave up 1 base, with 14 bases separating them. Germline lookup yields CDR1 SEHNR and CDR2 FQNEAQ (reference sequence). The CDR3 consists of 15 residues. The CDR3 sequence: CASSPSDTGNYGYTF. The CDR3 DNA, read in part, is TGTGCCAGCAGCCCGTCGGACACCGGTAACTATGGC.

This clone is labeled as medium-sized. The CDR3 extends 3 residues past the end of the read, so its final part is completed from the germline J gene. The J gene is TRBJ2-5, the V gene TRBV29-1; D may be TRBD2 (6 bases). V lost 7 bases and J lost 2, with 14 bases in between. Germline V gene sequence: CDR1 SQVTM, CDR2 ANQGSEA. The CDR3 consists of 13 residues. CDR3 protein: CSATWRGQETQYF. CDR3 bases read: TGCAGCGCTACCTGGCGGGGTCAAGAGACC. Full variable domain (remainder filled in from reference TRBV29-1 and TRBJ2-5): SAVISQKPSRDICQRGTSLTIQCQVDSQVTMMFWYRQQPGQSLTLIATANQGSEATYESGFVIDKFPISRPNLTFSTLTVSNMSPEDSSIYLCSATWRGQETQYFGPGTRLLVL.

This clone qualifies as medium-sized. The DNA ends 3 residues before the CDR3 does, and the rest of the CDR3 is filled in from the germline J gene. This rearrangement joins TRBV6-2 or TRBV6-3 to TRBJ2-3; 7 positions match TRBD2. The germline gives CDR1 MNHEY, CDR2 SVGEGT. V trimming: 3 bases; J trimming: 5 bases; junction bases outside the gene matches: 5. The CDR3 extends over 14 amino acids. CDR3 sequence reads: CASSYAGALDTQYF. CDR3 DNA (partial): TGTGCCAGCAGTTATGCGGGAGCGTTAGATACG.

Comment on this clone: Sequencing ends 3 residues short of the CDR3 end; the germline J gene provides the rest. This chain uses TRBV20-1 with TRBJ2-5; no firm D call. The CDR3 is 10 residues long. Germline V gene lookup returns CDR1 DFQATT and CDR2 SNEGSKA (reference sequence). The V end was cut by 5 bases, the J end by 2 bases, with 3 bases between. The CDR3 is CSAVQETQYF. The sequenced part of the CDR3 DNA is TGCAGTGCTGTACAAGAGACC.

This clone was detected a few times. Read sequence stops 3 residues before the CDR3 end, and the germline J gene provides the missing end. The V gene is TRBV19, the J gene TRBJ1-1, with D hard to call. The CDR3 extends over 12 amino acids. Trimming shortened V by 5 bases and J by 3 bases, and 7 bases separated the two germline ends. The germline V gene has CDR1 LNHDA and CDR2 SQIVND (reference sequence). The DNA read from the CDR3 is TGTGCCAGTAGTCAGGATTACACTGAA. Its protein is CASSQDYTE. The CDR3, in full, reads CASSQDYTEAFF.

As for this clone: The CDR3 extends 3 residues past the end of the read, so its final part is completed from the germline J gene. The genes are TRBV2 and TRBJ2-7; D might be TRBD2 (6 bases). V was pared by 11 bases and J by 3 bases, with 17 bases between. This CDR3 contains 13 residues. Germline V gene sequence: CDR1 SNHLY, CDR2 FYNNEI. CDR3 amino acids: CAGFRDWGYEQYF. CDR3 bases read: TGTGCCGGGTTCCGGGACTGGGGCTACGAG.